This T cell receptor (beta chain) was captured in a study of beta chain features in type 1 diabetes. Expressed TCRB transcripts were sequenced after all isolated RNA was converted to cDNA. There were about 3.6 million reads on average in the naive, central memory and regulatory T cell samples. Sequenced by immunoSEQ multiplex PCR; TCRdb stores in-frame clones only, minus some. The table includes some 350,000 clones, around 10% detected once. The germline V gene encodes CDR1 SQVTM and CDR2 ANQGSEA. V lost 6 bases and J 1 base, leaving 7 bases between the germline ends. CDR3 length: 13 residues. A single heparinised blood sample, averaging about 100 mL, was obtained per donor. CD4+ naive, central memory, regulatory and stem cell-like memory subsets were isolated by sorting on CD45RO/CCR7/CD25/CD127/CD95/CD27. Regarding the study as a whole: TCRB CDR3 length was moderately but significantly reduced in all four CD4+ subsets of Type 1 diabetes patients. Sequencing from cDNA could over-represent high-TCR-expressing cells.

In regard to this clone: What it binds is unknown.

The sample taken for sequencing was central memory CD4+ T cells from blood. The V gene is TRBV29-1, the J gene TRBJ2-6; the D is unclear. This receptor was identified in a man younger than 40 with type 1 diabetes. CDR3 residues: CSVAESGANVLTF. The CDR3 coding sequence is TGCAGCGTCGCAGAGTCTGGGGCCAACGTCCTGACTTTC.